There are many counts of the clone carrying this TCR beta chain. What it binds is not known. This CDR3 is 14 amino acids long. V lost 6 bases to trimming and J lost 5 bases; unmatched junction nucleotides: 3. Per germline, CDR1 LGHDT and CDR2 YNNKEL (reference sequence). The sample comes from a study of T cells after yellow fever vaccination. It was through 5'RACE template switching that TCR cDNA was made, with a universal primer site and UMIs added. TCRdb analysed the 5' RACE reads with MiXCR anew, one entry per CDR3 protein. Here the sample spans 250,000 to 400,000 distinct CDR3 sequences, 4% to 5.5% being singletons. Points from the study as a whole: The secondary response was weaker but peaked faster, day 5 versus 15. In post-booster samples, most primary-vaccination clones reappeared (about 97% CD4, approximately 91% CD8). Repertoires obtained by FACS sorting could include abundant clonotypes that entered as contaminants from the bulk population.

This TCR was sampled from a man aged 18 to 29 who received the YFV17D yellow fever vaccine. V gene TRBV3-1 combines with J gene TRBJ2-2; 10 bases match TRBD1. This sample comprised PBMCs, obtained 15 days after the yellow fever booster vaccination. CDR3 sequence: CASRGTGETGELFF. In DNA, the CDR3 is TGTGCCAGCAGGGGGACAGGGGAGACCGGGGAGCTGTTTTTT. Full variable domain (missing parts from reference TRBV3-1 and TRBJ2-2): DTAVSQTPKYLVTQMGNDKSIKCEQNLGHDTMYWYKQDSKKFLKIMFSYNNKELIINETVPNRFSPKSPDKAHLNLHINSLELGDSAVYFCASRGTGETGELFFGEGSRLTVL.